This T cell receptor (beta chain) was sequenced in a study of CD8 T cells in Susac syndrome. Reverse transcription used about 0.45 to 1 ug RNA and random hexamers. TCRdb reanalysed the immunoSEQ multiplex PCR reads using MiXCR and keeps one entry per CDR3 protein. The sample includes fewer than 150,000 distinct CDR3 sequences, around 92% of them seen just once. Trimming removed 5 bases from V and 5 bases from J, with 15 bases in between. Germline assignment: CDR1 MNHEY and CDR2 SMNVEV (reference sequence). The length of the CDR3 is 14 residues. The chain carries TRBV27 and TRBJ1-1; no clear D gene. Material for sequencing was CD4+ T cells from PBMCs. The source of this sequence is a human donor with multiple sclerosis. Here the CDR3 reads CASSLNGVRTEAFF. The CDR3 nucleotides read TGTGCCAGCAGTCTGAATGGGGTTCGTACTGAAGCTTTCTTT.